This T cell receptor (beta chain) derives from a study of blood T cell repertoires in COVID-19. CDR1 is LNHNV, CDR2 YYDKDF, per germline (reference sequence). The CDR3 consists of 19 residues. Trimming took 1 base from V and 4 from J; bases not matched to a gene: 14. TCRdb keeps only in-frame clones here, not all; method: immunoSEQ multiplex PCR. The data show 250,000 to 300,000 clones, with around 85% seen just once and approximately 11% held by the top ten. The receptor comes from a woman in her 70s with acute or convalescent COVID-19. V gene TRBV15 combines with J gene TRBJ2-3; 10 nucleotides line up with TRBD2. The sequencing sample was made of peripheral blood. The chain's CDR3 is CATSRGSGMGSGGADTQYF. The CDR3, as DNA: TGTGCCACCAGCAGAGGGAGCGGGATGGGGAGCGGGGGGGCAGATACGCAGTATTTT. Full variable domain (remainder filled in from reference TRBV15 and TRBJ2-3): DAMVIQNPRYQVTQFGKPVTLSCSQTLNHNVMYWYQQKSSQAPKLLFHYYDKDFNNEADTPDNFQSRRPNTSFCFLDIRSPGLGDTAMYLCATSRGSGMGSGGADTQYFGPGTRLTVL.